One and the same sample provided the 7 T cell receptor beta chains below, sequenced in a study of blood T cell repertoires in COVID-19. The repertoire was sequenced with immunoSEQ multiplex PCR; TCRdb's copy has only in-frame clones and lacks some. The sample records about 290,000 clones, nearly 90% being singletons. The sample taken for sequencing was peripheral blood. The receptors come from a woman aged 25 to 39 with COVID-19, enrolled during active disease.

V usage is TRBV11-1 and J usage is TRBJ2-7, with TRBD1 as a possible D gene (5 bases). This CDR3 has 16 residues. From germline, CDR1 is SGHAT and CDR2 FQDESV (reference sequence). The V end lost 4 bases, the J end lost 2 bases, and 18 bases lay between the germline ends. CDR3 in DNA: TGTGCCAGCAGCTCAAATGCAGGGTGGGTTACCTACGAGCAGTACTTC. Protein product: CASSSNAGWVTYEQYF.

A note on this clone: Its ends do not fully match the called genes, so a read error is possible. This chain connects TRBV19 to TRBJ2-1; the D is unclear. Germline CDR1 and CDR2: LNHDA and SQIVND (reference sequence). The CDR3 runs to 11 residues. The CDR3 sequence is CASSNLNEQFF. CDR3 DNA sequence: TGTGCCAGCAGTAACCTAAATGAGCAGTTCTTC.

The rearrangement uses TRBV2 and TRBJ1-6; the D is unclear. The CDR3 loop spans 12 amino acids. V shed 6 bases and J shed 12 bases, with 12 bases lying between them. The germline CDR1 and CDR2 sequences are SNHLY and FYNNEI. The CDR3 sequence is CASRKDRGPLHF. For the CDR3, the DNA is TGTGCCAGCAGGAAGGACCGGGGACCCCTCCACTTT. The variable domain in full, with the rest retrieved from reference TRBV2 and TRBJ1-6, is EPEVTQTPSHQVTQMGQEVILRCVPISNHLYFYWYRQILGQKVEFLVSFYNNEISEKSEIFDDQFSVERPDGSNFTLKIRSTKLEDSAMYFCASRKDRGPLHFGNGTRLTVT.

The chain couples TRBV29-1 to TRBJ1-2, with TRBD1 as a possible D gene (5 bases). Per germline, CDR1 SQVTM and CDR2 ANQGSEA. V was pared by 5 bases and J by 0 bases, with 10 bases between. The CDR3 runs 13 residues. CDR3 coding DNA: TGCAGCGTTTCAAAGACAGCTAACTATGGCTACACCTTC. Protein: CSVSKTANYGYTF.

The chain combines TRBV6-5 with TRBJ1-1; no reliable D call. CDR3 length: 14 residues. Germline CDR1 reads MNHEY; CDR2 reads SVGAGI. V was shortened by 4 bases and J by 0 bases, with 9 bases between the two germline ends. This chain's CDR3 is CASSFDNMNTEAFF. The CDR3 region has the DNA TGTGCCAGCAGTTTTGACAACATGAACACTGAAGCTTTCTTT.

The chain is built from TRBV3-1 (or the pseudogene TRBV3-2) and TRBJ2-3; TRBD2 matches at 12 bases. The CDR3 is 16 amino acids. Germline V gene data show CDR1 as LGHDT and CDR2 as YNNKEL (reference sequence). V shed 3 bases and J 3 bases; nucleotides not matched to a gene: 4. The CDR3 is CASSHPSGGATDTQYF. The CDR3 coding sequence is TGTGCCAGCAGCCACCCTAGCGGGGGGGCGACAGATACGCAGTATTTT.

This clone appeared a single time. This chain uses TRBV4-1 with TRBJ2-3; 14 nucleotides agree with TRBD2. The CDR3 is 16 amino acids. CDR1 and CDR2 from the germline V gene are MGHRA and YSYEKL. V dropped 4 bases and J dropped 2; count of bases not matched to a gene: 2. CDR3 in DNA: TGCGCCAGCAGCCGGGGACTAGCGGGGGCCACAGATACGCAGTATTTT. This translates into CASSRGLAGATDTQYF.